These T cell receptor beta chains were read from a single sample in a study of OX40 agonist ivuxolimab in advanced cancers. The assay was immunoSEQ multiplex PCR, and TCRdb's table has in-frame clones only and misses some. The table records approximately 83,000 clones, 81% of them present only once. The sample in question was CD4+ or CD8+ T cells sorted from blood, obtained in a trial of the OX40 agonist ivuxolimab. These receptors were collected from an adult with an advanced solid tumor such as melanoma, head and neck, liver or kidney cancer. Each CDR3 is given with its conserved first and last residue. The D gene is left open where the match is weak. Size tells how often a clone was seen (once, few, many) or the class of an expanded clone, and some rows leave it out.

J gene | V gene | clone size | D gene | CDR3 DNA | CDR3 protein
TRBJ1-5 | TRBV27 | few | - | TGTGCCAGCGGGCTCAGACAGGGCAATCAGCCCCAGCATTTT | CASGLRQGNQPQHF
TRBJ1-2 | TRBV2 | few | - | TGTGCCAGCAGTGAATTAGGCAGGAACTATGGCTACACCTTC | CASSELGRNYGYTF
TRBJ2-1 | TRBV4-3 | - | TRBD2 | TGCGCCAGCAGCCTACTAGCGGACTCCTACAATGAGCAGTTCTTC | CASSLLADSYNEQFF
TRBJ2-5 | TRBV4-2 | many | TRBD2 | TGTGCCAGCAGCCAAGAGCGGGGGGGCCAAGAGACCCAGTACTTC | CASSQERGGQETQYF
TRBJ1-2 | TRBV30 | - | - | TGTGCCTGGAAACCCCGGAGGGGTGGCTACACCTTC | CAWKPRRGGYTF
TRBJ2-2 | TRBV27 | - | TRBD1 | TGTGCCAGCAGTAGGCGACAGGGGTGGACCGGGGAGCTGTTTTTT | CASSRRQGWTGELFF
TRBJ1-1 | TRBV6-1 | - | - | TGTGCCAGCAGTACTACAGGCTACACTGAAGCTTTCTTT | CASSTTGYTEAFF
TRBJ1-3 | TRBV5-6 | - | - | TGTGCCAGCAGCTTGTGGGGGGGCTCCGTATGGAACACCATATATTTT | CASSLWGGSVWNTIYF
TRBJ1-1 | TRBV4-3 | - | - | TGCGCCAGCAGCCAAGATTACGGCACTGAAGCTTTCTTT | CASSQDYGTEAFF
TRBJ2-1 | TRBV7-8 | - | TRBD1 | TGTGCCAGCAGCCCCCCCGGACAGGGGGCGAGACATGAGCAGTTCTTC | CASSPPGQGARHEQFF
TRBJ1-5 | TRBV2 | few | - | TGTGCCAGCAGACAGAATAGCAATCAGCCCCAGCATTTT | CASRQNSNQPQHF
TRBJ1-2 | TRBV18 | - | - | TGTGCCAGCTCACCGGGGGGGGCTAAGGACTATGGCTACACCTTC | CASSPGGAKDYGYTF
TRBJ2-3 | TRBV6-5 | - | - | TGTGCCAGCAGCCCAACTAGGTGGTCTGATACGCAGTATTTT | CASSPTRWSDTQYF
TRBJ1-1 | TRBV6-5 | - | - | TGTGCCAGCAGTTTAGAGGACCGGGGGGTGACTGAAGCTTTCTTT | CASSLEDRGVTEAFF
TRBJ1-2 | TRBV7-9 | - | TRBD1 | TGTGCCAGCAGCTTATTCGTCGCAGGGGGTGACTATGGCTACACCTTC | CASSLFVAGGDYGYTF
TRBJ1-1 | TRBV7-3 | few | - | TGTGCCAGCAGCTTATGGGAGGACACTGAAGCTTTCTTT | CASSLWEDTEAFF
TRBJ1-2 | TRBV13 | few | - | TGTGCCAGCAGCTTAGGCCGTCGGGCGTCCTATGGCTACACCTTC | CASSLGRRASYGYTF
TRBJ2-1 | TRBV19 | - | TRBD2 | TGTGCCAGTAAAGCTAGCGGGATACCGGAACAGTTCTTC | CASKASGIPEQFF
TRBJ1-2 | TRBV11-1 | - | TRBD1 | TGTGCCAGCAGCTTGGACAGGCTTTCTGGCTACACCTTC | CASSLDRLSGYTF
TRBJ1-1 | TRBV5-1 | - | - | TGCGCCAGCAGCTCCTTAGGGAACACTGAAGCTTTCTTT | CASSSLGNTEAFF
TRBJ1-5 | TRBV19 | - | TRBD1 | TGTGCCAGTACCGACAGGGTGGTAAATCAGCCCCAGCATTTT | CASTDRVVNQPQHF
TRBJ1-4 | TRBV21-1 | - | - | TGTGCCAGCAGCAAAGGTGCAGCTAATGAAAAACTGTTTTTT | CASSKGAANEKLFF
TRBJ1-1 | TRBV7-9 | - | TRBD1 | TGTGCCAGCAGCTCCCGGACAGGGGGGAACACTGAAGCTTTCTTT | CASSSRTGGNTEAFF
TRBJ1-2 | TRBV6-5 | - | - | TGTGCCAGCAGTAGGGACAACAGTCCTCTCGGCTACACCTTC | CASSRDNSPLGYTF
TRBJ2-1 | TRBV13 | once | - | TGTGCCAGCAGCCCCCGGGACAAAGCAGATGAGCAGTTCTTC | CASSPRDKADEQFF
TRBJ2-7 | TRBV6-1 | - | TRBD1 | TGTGCCAGCAGTCGGGACAGGGTCTACGAGCAGTACTTC | CASSRDRVYEQYF
TRBJ2-5 | TRBV19 | - | - | TGTGCCAGTAGCAACCTGGGTGGGGATGGCCAGTACTTC | CASSNLGGDGQYF
TRBJ2-4 | TRBV11-2 | - | TRBD2 | TGTGCCAGCAGCCGACGGGGGGGCGGAGTAGCCAAAAACATTCAGTACTTC | CASSRRGGGVAKNIQYF
TRBJ1-2 | TRBV19 | - | - | TGTGCCAGTAGTATAACCCCCACCGGGACATTTAACTATGGCTACACCTTC | CASSITPTGTFNYGYTF
TRBJ2-3 | TRBV6-5 | once | - | TGTGCCAGCAGTTACGCAGCCACTAGCACAGATACGCAGTATTTT | CASSYAATSTDTQYF
TRBJ1-2 | TRBV5-1 | - | - | TGCGCCAGCAGCTTAACTGGGGACACAACCAGGGTAGGCTATGGCTACACCTTC | CASSLTGDTTRVGYGYTF
TRBJ2-1 | TRBV11-2 | - | TRBD2 | TGTGCCAGCAGCTTAGAAGGGCTAGCGGGGAGCTCCTACAATGAGCAGTTCTTC | CASSLEGLAGSSYNEQFF
TRBJ1-2 | TRBV11-2 | many | - | TGTGCCAGCAGCTTAACTCGGGGGTCGCCAGGAGGCTACACCTTC | CASSLTRGSPGGYTF
TRBJ1-1 | TRBV6-1 | - | - | TGTGCCAGCACCTTCGACAGGATAAACACTGAAGCTTTCTTT | CASTFDRINTEAFF
TRBJ1-5 | TRBV28 | - | TRBD1 | TGTGCCAGCAGTTTAGTCCGAGACAGGGGCAGGCAGCCCCAGCATTTT | CASSLVRDRGRQPQHF
TRBJ1-1 | TRBV18 | - | - | TGTGCCAGCTCACCACGTGCTCAGGGTGGATCTGAAGCTTTCTTT | CASSPRAQGGSEAFF
TRBJ1-2 | TRBV5-1 | - | - | TGCGCCAGCAGCTTGGCAACCAGGGAGCGTGGCTACACCTTC | CASSLATRERGYTF
TRBJ1-1 | TRBV7-8 | - | TRBD1 | TGTGCCAGCAGCCCTACAGGGGCTGAAGCTTTCTTT | CASSPTGAEAFF
TRBJ2-3 | TRBV2 | - | - | TGTGCCAGCAGGCCACTAGTGCCCGGGGCAGATACGCAGTATTTT | CASRPLVPGADTQYF
TRBJ1-6 | TRBV6-6 | - | - | TGTGCCAGCAGTGACAGCTCCTATAATTCACCCCTCCACTTT | CASSDSSYNSPLHF